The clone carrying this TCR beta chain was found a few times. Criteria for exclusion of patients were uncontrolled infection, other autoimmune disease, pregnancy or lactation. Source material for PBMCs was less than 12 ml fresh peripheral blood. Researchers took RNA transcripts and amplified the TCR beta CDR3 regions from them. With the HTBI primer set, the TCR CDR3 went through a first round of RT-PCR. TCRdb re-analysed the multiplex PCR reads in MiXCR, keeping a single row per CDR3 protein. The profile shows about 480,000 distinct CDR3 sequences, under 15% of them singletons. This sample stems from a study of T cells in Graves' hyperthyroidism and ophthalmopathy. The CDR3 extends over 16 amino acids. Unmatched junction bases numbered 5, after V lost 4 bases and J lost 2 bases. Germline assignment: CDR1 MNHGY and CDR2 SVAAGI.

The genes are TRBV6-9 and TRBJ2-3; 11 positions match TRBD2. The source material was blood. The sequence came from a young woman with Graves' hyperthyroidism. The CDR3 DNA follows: TGTGCCAGCAGTTCTACTAGCGGGGGAGTCACAGATACGCAGTATTTT. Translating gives CASSSTSGGVTDTQYF.